The present T cell receptor beta chain was sequenced within a study of blood T cell repertoires in COVID-19. For the study at large: From the United States, Italy and Spain came samples of acute and convalescent COVID-19. The cDNA or gDNA used as material had been derived from T cells, B-cell-depleted T cells, or PBMCs.

The CDR3 has 16 amino acids. V dropped 2 bases and J dropped 1 base, with 13 bases sitting between them. From germline, CDR1 is SGHRS and CDR2 YFSETQ. This clone was found once. Per the original data handling: It was from reference gene primer amplification that nucleated cell counts were estimated. Only in-frame clones appear in the TCRdb table, and some are missing; sequencing was by immunoSEQ multiplex PCR. D and trimming were read from the DNA, whereas the V and J calls and clone size are those reported in that table. Among over 100,000 clones listed, 91% were seen once. The rearrangement links TRBV5-1 to TRBJ1-3, with D perhaps matching TRBD1 (6 bases). The receptor comes from a man between 18 and 35 years old with acute or convalescent COVID-19. The sequencing input was peripheral blood. In DNA form, the CDR3 reads TGCGCCAGCAGCTTAAACAGGGTAACGTCTGGAAACACCATATATTTT. Amino acid sequence: CASSLNRVTSGNTIYF. The entire variable domain, with the rest obtained from reference TRBV5-1 and TRBJ1-3, is as follows: KAGVTQTPRYLIKTRGQQVTLSCSPISGHRSVSWYQQTPGQGLQFLFEYFSETQRNKGNFPGRFSGRQFSNSRSEMNVSTLELGDSALYLCASSLNRVTSGNTIYFGEGSWLTVV.